The 32 T cell receptor beta chains below come from one sample, sequenced in a study of identical twins. Each CDR3 protein is one row after TCRdb ran MiXCR on the 5' RACE reads. Found here are 200,000 to 250,000 distinct CDR3 sequences, 6% to 8.5% of them singletons; the top ten hold roughly 5.4%. This sample was shared with a second study, whose subject was yellow fever vaccine responses in identical twins.

The source material was CD8+ T cells sorted from blood. Source of these receptors: a woman aged 18-35 years in good health.

This clonotype has only a few counts. The chain carries TRBV25-1 and TRBJ2-3; 10 nucleotides agree with TRBD2. Germline lookup yields CDR1 MGHDK and CDR2 SYGVNS. V was clipped by 1 base and J by 2 bases; unmatched bases: 6. The CDR3 is 17 amino acids. The CDR3 reads CASSESGSGRTTDTQYF. DNA of the CDR3: TGTGCCAGCAGTGAATCCGGTAGCGGGAGGACCACAGATACGCAGTATTTT. The full variable domain, in which reference TRBV25-1 and TRBJ2-3 provide the parts outside the CDR3, is EADIYQTPRYLVIGTGKKITLECSQTMGHDKMYWYQQDPGMELHLIHYSYGVNSTEKGDLSSESTVSRIRTEHFPLTLESARPSHTSQYLCASSESGSGRTTDTQYFGPGTRLTVL.

The V gene is TRBV14, the J gene TRBJ2-2; a weak D match, TRBD2 (5 bases). The V gene lost 0 bases and the J gene lost 2 bases, with 10 bases spanning the gap. Germline CDR1 SGHDN, CDR2 FVKESK. The CDR3 consists of 16 residues. CDR3: CASSQDWPGNTGELFF. In DNA form, the CDR3 reads TGTGCCAGCAGCCAAGATTGGCCGGGAAACACCGGGGAGCTGTTTTTT.

This clonotype came up a few times. V usage is TRBV3-1 and J usage is TRBJ1-1; possibly TRBD1 for D (5 bases). Germline CDR1 LGHDT, CDR2 YNNKEL (reference sequence). This CDR3 spans 13 amino acids. The V gene lost 6 bases and the J gene lost 0 bases, with 8 bases spanning the gap. CDR3 nucleotide sequence: TGTGCCAGCAGTAGACAGATGAACACTGAAGCTTTCTTT. Protein sequence: CASSRQMNTEAFF.

This clonotype showed up many times. CDR3 sequence reads: CSARDPGDRAYNEQFF. The DNA for the CDR3 is TGCAGTGCTAGAGATCCGGGAGACCGTGCCTACAATGAGCAGTTCTTC. V usage is TRBV20-1 and J usage is TRBJ2-1, with D tentatively TRBD2 (6 bases). Germline values: CDR1 DFQATT, CDR2 SNEGSKA (reference sequence). Trimming cost V 0 bases and J 2 bases, with 14 bases left between them. This CDR3 is built from 16 residues.

This clonotype was seen a handful of times. V and J are TRBV12-5 and TRBJ2-5; either TRBD1 or TRBD2 may supply D (5 bases each). The germline CDR1 and CDR2 sequences are LGHNT and FRNRAP. The V end was cut by 5 bases, the J end by 2 bases, with 21 bases between. The length of the CDR3 is 17 residues. CDR3 coding DNA: TGTGCTAGTGGTACAGACCGCCCAGGGACCGGTCAAGAGACCCAGTACTTC. This encodes CASGTDRPGTGQETQYF.

The gene calls are TRBV29-1 and TRBJ2-3; TRBD1 might be the D (5 bases). CDR1 is SQVTM and CDR2 is ANQGSEA in the germline V gene. The length of the CDR3 is 16 residues. V lost 1 base and J lost 2, with 16 bases in between. Written as DNA, the CDR3 is TGCAGCGTTGAAGGGGGTGTACAGGCGAACACAGATACGCAGTATTTT. This translates into CSVEGGVQANTDTQYF.

This clonotype was detected many times. CDR3 in amino acids: CSARTWTSTQETQYF. For the CDR3, the DNA is TGCAGTGCTAGAACCTGGACAAGTACTCAAGAGACCCAGTACTTC. The gene calls are TRBV20-1 and TRBJ2-5; weak D call: TRBD1 (5 bases). This CDR3 has 15 amino acids. The germline CDR1 and CDR2 sequences are DFQATT and SNEGSKA (reference sequence). The V end was cut by 2 bases, the J end by 2 bases, with 15 bases between.

This clonotype showed up just a few times. The chain carries TRBV28 and TRBJ2-2; 9 bases agree with TRBD1. The CDR3 runs 16 residues. CDR1 and CDR2 from the germline V gene are MDHEN and SYDVKM. V shed 5 bases, J shed 6 bases, and the junction held 10 bases outside the gene matches. The DNA for the CDR3 is TGTGCCAGCAGTCCCTCGGGACAGGGACTCGCCGGGGAGCTGTTTTTT. This codes for CASSPSGQGLAGELFF.

This clonotype was recorded at least ten times. This chain uses TRBV10-1 with TRBJ2-2; D is uncertain. Germline V gene sequence: CDR1 WNHNN, CDR2 SYGVQD (reference sequence). CDR3 length: 13 amino acids. Trimming stripped 2 bases from V and 8 bases from J, with 9 bases between. CDR3 coding DNA: TGCGCCAGCAGTGAGATGGAAGCGGGGGAGCTGTTTTTT. It encodes CASSEMEAGELFF.

This chain links TRBV11-3 with TRBJ2-4; D gene ambiguous. The CDR3 covers 12 residues. Looked up from germline, CDR1 is SGHNT and CDR2 is YENEEA. V lost 0 bases and J lost 5, with 2 bases in between. CDR3 nucleotide sequence: TGTGCCAGCAGCTTAGATCAAAACATTCAGTACTTC. Protein product: CASSLDQNIQYF.

This clonotype was recorded at least ten times. The genes are TRBV7-9 and TRBJ2-1; D call uncertain. The CDR3 contains 13 residues. Trimming stripped 5 bases from V and 10 bases from J, with 15 bases between. Germline CDR1 reads SEHNR; CDR2 reads FQNEAQ (reference sequence). The CDR3 coding sequence is TGTGCCAGCAGCCCGGTGGTGGATCCAGAGCAGTTCTTC. As protein: CASSPVVDPEQFF.

This clonotype was detected a few times. The CDR3 sequence is CASRAAGFGEQYF. CDR3 nucleotide sequence: TGTGCCAGCAGAGCAGCGGGGTTCGGTGAGCAGTACTTC. The J gene is TRBJ2-7, the V gene TRBV6-2 or TRBV6-3, with 7 bases fitting TRBD2. From germline, CDR1 is MNHEY and CDR2 SVGEGT. V lost 6 bases to trimming and J lost 7 bases; unmatched junction nucleotides: 9. This CDR3 comprises 13 residues.

This sequence joins TRBV7-9 and TRBJ1-4; D may be TRBD1 (5 bases). V was cut by 1 base and J by 8 bases, with 14 bases left in between. Germline CDR1 and CDR2: SEHNR and FQNEAQ (reference sequence). The CDR3 is 15 amino acids. This chain's CDR3 is CASSLDGREGEKLFF. The CDR3 DNA sequence: TGTGCCAGCAGCTTAGACGGCAGGGAAGGGGAAAAACTGTTTTTT. Filled out from reference TRBV7-9 and TRBJ1-4, the complete variable domain reads DTGVSQNPRHKITKRGQNVTFRCDPISEHNRLYWYRQTLGQGPEFLTYFQNEAQLEKSRLLSDRFSAERPKGSFSTLEIQRTEQGDSAMYLCASSLDGREGEKLFFGSGTQLSVL.

This clonotype was detected a few times. The chain couples TRBV15 to TRBJ2-7; TRBD1 or TRBD2 may be the D gene (6 bases each). The ends were cut back, 0 bases at V and 7 bases at J, with 19 bases in the middle. The CDR3 runs 16 residues. CDR1 and CDR2 (germline): LNHNV, YYDKDF (reference sequence). The CDR3 bases are TGTGCCACCAGCAGAGACGGGGGCGCGTCAAGCGGGGAGCAGTACTTC. Protein sequence: CATSRDGGASSGEQYF.

The chain carries TRBV7-9 and TRBJ2-3, with D possibly TRBD2 on 5 matching bases. CDR3 size: 12 residues. The ends were cut back, 2 bases at V and 8 bases at J, with 8 bases in the middle. CDR1 is SEHNR and CDR2 is FQNEAQ in the germline V gene (reference sequence). The CDR3 region has the DNA TGTGCCAGCAGCTTACCTCGGGGTACGCAGTATTTT. Its protein is CASSLPRGTQYF.

The table lists this clonotype with a few counts. This rearrangement joins TRBV7-8 to TRBJ2-1; 8 bases line up with TRBD2. This CDR3 is built from 17 residues. The germline gives CDR1 SGHVS, CDR2 FQNEAQ. The J segment lost 4 bases and the V segment lost 5 bases, leaving 13 bases of the junction unmatched. The CDR3 region has the DNA TGTGCCAGCAGCCTCCGGACTAGCTCCAATTTATACAATGAGCAGTTCTTC. Its protein product is CASSLRTSSNLYNEQFF. Full variable domain (rest looked up from reference TRBV7-8 and TRBJ2-1): GAGVSQSPRYKVAKRGQDVALRCDPISGHVSLFWYQQALGQGPEFLTYFQNEAQLDKSGLPSDRFFAERPEGSVSTLKIQRTQQEDSAVYLCASSLRTSSNLYNEQFFGPGTRLTVL.

This clonotype appeared a few times. The chain is built from TRBV5-4 and TRBJ2-3; D gene unclear. This CDR3 comprises 13 residues. V was pared by 2 bases and J by 3 bases, with 7 bases between. Germline-derived CDR1 and CDR2 are SGHNT and YYREEE (reference sequence). The CDR3 loop reads CASSFGETDTQYF. As DNA, the CDR3 is TGTGCCAGCAGCTTTGGAGAGACAGATACGCAGTATTTT.

The chain has TRBV5-1 and TRBJ1-2, with 8 bases fitting TRBD1. Germline assignment: CDR1 SGHRS and CDR2 YFSETQ. The CDR3 extends over 18 amino acids. With V trimmed by 3 bases and J by 4 bases, 17 bases remained unmatched. The CDR3 DNA is TGCGCCAGCAGCTCCACGACGGACAGGGTTTTGTCAAGCTATGGCTACACCTTC. It translates to CASSSTTDRVLSSYGYTF.

This clonotype came up many times. The chain employs TRBV3-1 and TRBJ2-3, with 7 bases aligning to TRBD2. Germline V lookup: CDR1 LGHDT, CDR2 YNNKEL (reference sequence). Germline trimming cut 4 bases from V and 4 bases from J; bases unmatched to any gene: 5. This CDR3 is built from 14 residues. The CDR3 spells CASSRAGRADTQYF. The CDR3 DNA reads TGTGCCAGCAGCCGAGCGGGAAGGGCAGATACGCAGTATTTT.

This chain joins TRBV7-9 and TRBJ2-3, with D possibly matching TRBD1 (6 bases). The CDR3 runs to 14 residues. Germline V CDR1 and CDR2: SEHNR, FQNEAQ (reference sequence). Trimming removed 7 bases at V and 4 bases at J, with 15 bases between. This CDR3 reads CASIPRQAPDTQYF. The DNA of the CDR3 is TGTGCCAGCATCCCGAGACAGGCCCCAGATACGCAGTATTTT.

The chain recombines TRBV24-1 with TRBJ2-1, with D perhaps being TRBD1 or TRBD2 (5 bases each). CDR1 and CDR2 (germline): KGHDR, SFDVKD. V was trimmed by 1 base and J by 9 bases, leaving 12 bases between them. The length of the CDR3 is 14 residues. The CDR3 bases are TGTGCCACCAGTGATTTAGAGGGGTTGGCTGAGCAGTTCTTC. Residues: CATSDLEGLAEQFF.

This chain's CDR3 is CCASRYEQYV. The CDR3 DNA is TGCTGTGCTTCAAGATACGAGCAGTACGTC. The rearrangement uses TRBV20-1 and TRBJ2-7; D remains ambiguous. CDR1 and CDR2 from the germline V gene are DFQATT and SNEGSKA (reference sequence). The CDR3 runs 10 residues.

The V gene is TRBV20-1, the J gene TRBJ2-5, with D unclear. This CDR3 comprises 14 residues. With 0 bases removed from V and 0 bases from J, the gap between germline ends came to 8 bases. CDR1 DFQATT and CDR2 SNEGSKA come from the germline V gene (reference sequence). CDR3 DNA sequence: TGCAGTGCTAGAGACACCCGTTACCAAGAGACCCAGTACTTC. It codes for CSARDTRYQETQYF.

The chain joins TRBV28 to TRBJ2-5; 12 positions match TRBD2. The CDR3 consists of 19 residues. CDR1 MDHEN and CDR2 SYDVKM come from the germline V gene. The ends lost 7 bases at V and 0 bases at J; junction bases unmatched: 15. CDR3 sequence: CASTSSSLAGGDYQETQYF. DNA of the CDR3: TGTGCCAGCACCTCGAGTAGCCTAGCGGGGGGGGATTACCAAGAGACCCAGTACTTC. Variable domain in full (rest from reference TRBV28 and TRBJ2-5): DVKVTQSSRYLVKRTGEKVFLECVQDMDHENMFWYRQDPGLGLRLIYFSYDVKMKEKGDIPEGYSVSREKKERFSLILESASTNQTSMYLCASTSSSLAGGDYQETQYFGPGTRLLVL.

This clonotype occurred a few times. The genes are TRBV4-1 and TRBJ2-1, with 14 bases lining up with TRBD2. The CDR3 sequence is 16 residues long. V shed 1 base and J 8 bases; nucleotides not matched to a gene: 4. Germline CDR1 is MGHRA and CDR2 is YSYEKL. In DNA form, the CDR3 reads TGCGCCAGCAGCCAAGGGGGACTAGCGGGAGCGGATGAGCAGTTCTTC. Its protein is CASSQGGLAGADEQFF.

The rearrangement joins TRBV27 to TRBJ2-1; D ambiguous. The germline gives CDR1 MNHEY, CDR2 SMNVEV (reference sequence). V was cut by 3 bases and J by 8 bases, with 11 bases left in between. There are 13 residues in the CDR3. The CDR3 sequence: CASSLYLFDEQFF. Here the CDR3 DNA reads TGTGCCAGCAGTTTGTATTTATTCGATGAGCAGTTCTTC.

In its sample, this clonotype was seen many times. The rearrangement uses TRBV29-1 and TRBJ1-1; D is uncertain. The CDR3 contains 11 residues. The V gene's germline CDR1 is SQVTM and CDR2 ANQGSEA. Trimming pared 4 bases from V and 5 bases from J, leaving 8 bases between. CDR3 residues: CSVVVRTEAFF. DNA of the CDR3: TGCAGCGTTGTGGTTAGGACTGAAGCTTTCTTT.

This chain uses TRBV7-2 with TRBJ2-7; D remains unclear. The V end lost 7 bases, the J end lost 7 bases, and 14 bases lay between the germline ends. Germline CDR1 SGHTA, CDR2 FQGNSA. The CDR3 is 12 residues long. CDR3 in DNA: TGTGCCAGCACCCCGACCGTGCGAGAGCAGTACTTC. Translation: CASTPTVREQYF.

DNA of the CDR3: TGTGCCAGCAGTGGGGCTGGGCGCACAGATACGCAGTATTTT. It specifies CASSGAGRTDTQYF. The V and J genes are TRBV25-1 and TRBJ2-3; unclear D gene. CDR3 length: 14 residues. The germline CDR1 and CDR2 sequences are MGHDK and SYGVNS. V was pared by 4 bases and J by 1 base, with 9 bases between.

The chain is built from TRBV12-3 or TRBV12-4 and TRBJ2-2; D is unclear. This CDR3 region has 12 residues. V was cut by 8 bases and J by 8 bases, with 12 bases left in between. In DNA form, the CDR3 reads TGTGCCAGCTTGATGCCAAATGGGGAGCTGTTTTTT. The encoded protein is CASLMPNGELFF.

This clonotype was seen repeatedly, ten times or more. The gene calls are TRBV6-5 and TRBJ1-1; unclear D gene. CDR1 and CDR2 (germline): MNHEY, SVGAGI. Trimming pared 3 bases from V and 8 bases from J, leaving 13 bases between. The CDR3 loop spans 13 amino acids. The CDR3 DNA reads as TGTGCCAGCAGTTATAATATAGGCCCCGAAGCTTTCTTT. Translation gives CASSYNIGPEAFF.

This clonotype occurred a few times. The rearrangement uses TRBV7-9 and TRBJ2-1; D may be TRBD1 or TRBD2 (6 bases each). V was shortened by 5 bases and J by 4 bases, with 15 bases between the two germline ends. Germline V gene lookup returns CDR1 SEHNR and CDR2 FQNEAQ (reference sequence). This CDR3 is 15 amino acids long. DNA of the CDR3: TGTGCCAGCAGCATAACGGGGGCACGTTACAATGAGCAGTTCTTC. It is translated as CASSITGARYNEQFF.